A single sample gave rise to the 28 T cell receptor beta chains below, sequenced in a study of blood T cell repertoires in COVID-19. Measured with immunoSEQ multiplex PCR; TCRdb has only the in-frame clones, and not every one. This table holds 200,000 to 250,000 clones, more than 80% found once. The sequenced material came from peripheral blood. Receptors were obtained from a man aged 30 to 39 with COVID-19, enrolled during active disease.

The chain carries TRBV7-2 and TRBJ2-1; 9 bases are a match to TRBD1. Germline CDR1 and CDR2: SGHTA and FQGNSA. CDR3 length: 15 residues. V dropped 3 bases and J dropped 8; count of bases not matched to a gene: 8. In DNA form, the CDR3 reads TGTGCCAGCAGCTTTAGGGACAGGGAGGTCGATGAGCAGTTCTTC. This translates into CASSFRDREVDEQFF.

Here the CDR3 reads CAWSVQSLEKLFF. CDR3 nucleotides: TGTGCCTGGAGTGTACAGTCCTTGGAAAAACTGTTTTTT. V usage is TRBV30 and J usage is TRBJ1-4; D remains ambiguous. Germline CDR1 and CDR2: GTSNPN and SVGIG (reference sequence). The CDR3 contains 13 residues. V gave up 0 bases and J gave up 8 bases, with 10 bases separating them. Variable domain in full (rest from reference TRBV30 and TRBJ1-4): SQTIHQWPATLVQPVGSPLSLECTVEGTSNPNLYWYRQAAGRGLQLLFYSVGIGQISSEVPQNLSASRPQDRQFILSSKKLLLSDSGFYLCAWSVQSLEKLFFGSGTQLSVL.

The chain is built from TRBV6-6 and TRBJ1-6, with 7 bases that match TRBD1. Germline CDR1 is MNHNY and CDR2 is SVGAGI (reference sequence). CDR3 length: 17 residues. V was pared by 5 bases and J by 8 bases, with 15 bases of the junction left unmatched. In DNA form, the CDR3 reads TGTGCCAGCAGTCTACGACAGGGATCCTTCTTGGATTCACCCCTCCACTTT. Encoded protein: CASSLRQGSFLDSPLHF.

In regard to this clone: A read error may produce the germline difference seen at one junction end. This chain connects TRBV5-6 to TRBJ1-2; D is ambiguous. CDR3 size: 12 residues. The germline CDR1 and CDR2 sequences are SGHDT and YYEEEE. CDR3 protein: CASSLADYGYTF. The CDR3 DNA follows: TGTGCCAGCAGCTTGGCCGACTACGGCTACACCTTC.

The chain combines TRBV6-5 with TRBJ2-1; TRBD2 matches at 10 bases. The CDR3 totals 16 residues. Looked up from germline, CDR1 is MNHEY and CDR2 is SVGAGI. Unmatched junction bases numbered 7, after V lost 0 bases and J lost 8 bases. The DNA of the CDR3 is TGTGCCAGCAGTTACTCCTTGGCTAGCGGGAGCTATGAGCAGTTCTTC. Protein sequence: CASSYSLASGSYEQFF.

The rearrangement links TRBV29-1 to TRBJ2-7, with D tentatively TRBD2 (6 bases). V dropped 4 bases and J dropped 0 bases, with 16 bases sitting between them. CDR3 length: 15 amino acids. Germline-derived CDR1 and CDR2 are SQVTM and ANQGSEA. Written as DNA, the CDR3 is TGCAGCGTTGCGGGGTCCACGGGACTCTCCTACGAGCAGTACTTC. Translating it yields CSVAGSTGLSYEQYF.

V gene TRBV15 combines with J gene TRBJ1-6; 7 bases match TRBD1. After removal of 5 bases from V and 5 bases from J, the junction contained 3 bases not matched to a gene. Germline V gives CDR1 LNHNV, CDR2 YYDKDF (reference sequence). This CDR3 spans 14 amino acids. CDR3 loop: CATSPGGHNSPLHF. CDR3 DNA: TGTGCCACCAGCCCAGGGGGACATAATTCACCCCTCCACTTT.

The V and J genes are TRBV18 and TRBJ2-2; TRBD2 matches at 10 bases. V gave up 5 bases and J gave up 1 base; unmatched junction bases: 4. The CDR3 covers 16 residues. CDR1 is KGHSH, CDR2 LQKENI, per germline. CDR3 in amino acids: CASSAGLAVNTGELFF. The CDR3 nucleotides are TGTGCCAGCTCAGCCGGACTAGCGGTGAACACCGGGGAGCTGTTTTTT.

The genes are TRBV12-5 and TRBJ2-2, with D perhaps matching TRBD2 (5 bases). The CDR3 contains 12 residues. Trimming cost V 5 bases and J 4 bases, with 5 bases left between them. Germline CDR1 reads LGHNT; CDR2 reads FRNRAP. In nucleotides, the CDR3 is TGTGCTAGTGGTGGAGGCACCGGGGAGCTGTTTTTT. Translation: CASGGGTGELFF.

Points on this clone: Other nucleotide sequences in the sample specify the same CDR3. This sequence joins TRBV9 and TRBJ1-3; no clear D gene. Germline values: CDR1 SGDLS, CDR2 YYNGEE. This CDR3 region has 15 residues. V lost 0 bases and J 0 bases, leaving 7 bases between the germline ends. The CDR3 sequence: CASSVGHFSGNTIYF. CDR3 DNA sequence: TGTGCCAGCAGCGTAGGACATTTCTCTGGAAACACCATATATTTT.

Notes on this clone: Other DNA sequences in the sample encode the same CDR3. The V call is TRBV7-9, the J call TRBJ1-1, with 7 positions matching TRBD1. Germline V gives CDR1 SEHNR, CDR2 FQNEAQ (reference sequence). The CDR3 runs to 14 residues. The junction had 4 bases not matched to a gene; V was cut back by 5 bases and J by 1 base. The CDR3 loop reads CASSLRQGNTEAFF. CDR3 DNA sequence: TGTGCCAGCAGCCTAAGACAGGGGAACACTGAAGCTTTCTTT.

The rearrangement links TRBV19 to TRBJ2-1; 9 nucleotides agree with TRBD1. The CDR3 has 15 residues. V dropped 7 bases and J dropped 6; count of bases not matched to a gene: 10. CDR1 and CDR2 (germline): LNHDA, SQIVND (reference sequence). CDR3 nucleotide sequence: TGTGCCAGTACCCCACAGGGGGCAGGGGTCAATGAGCAGTTCTTC. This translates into CASTPQGAGVNEQFF.

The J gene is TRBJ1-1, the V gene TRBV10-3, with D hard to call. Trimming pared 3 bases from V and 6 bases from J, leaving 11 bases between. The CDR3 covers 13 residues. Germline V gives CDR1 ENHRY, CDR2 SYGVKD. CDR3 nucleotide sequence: TGTGCCATCAGTGAAGGGAGAAGGTCTGAAGCTTTCTTT. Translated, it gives CAISEGRRSEAFF.

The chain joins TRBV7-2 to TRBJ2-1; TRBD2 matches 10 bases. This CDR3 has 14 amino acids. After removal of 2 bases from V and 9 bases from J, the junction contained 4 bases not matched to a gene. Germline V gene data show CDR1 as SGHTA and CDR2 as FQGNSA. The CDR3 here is CASSLSGRASEQFF. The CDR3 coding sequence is TGTGCCAGCAGCTTAAGCGGGAGGGCCAGTGAGCAGTTCTTC. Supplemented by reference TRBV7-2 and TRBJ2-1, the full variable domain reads GAGVSQSPSNKVTEKGKDVELRCDPISGHTALYWYRQSLGQGLEFLIYFQGNSAPDKSGLPSDRFSAERTGGSVSTLTIQRTQQEDSAVYLCASSLSGRASEQFFGPGTRLTVL.

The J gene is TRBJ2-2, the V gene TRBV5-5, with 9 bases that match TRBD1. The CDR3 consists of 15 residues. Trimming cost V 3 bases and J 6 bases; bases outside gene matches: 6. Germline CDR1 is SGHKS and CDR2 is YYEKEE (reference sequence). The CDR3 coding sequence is TGTGCCAGCAGCTCGTCCCGGGACAGGGCCGGGGAGCTGTTTTTT. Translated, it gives CASSSSRDRAGELFF.

CDR3 amino acids: CASSEGTPNNEQFF. CDR3 coding DNA: TGTGCCAGCAGCGAGGGGACACCCAACAATGAGCAGTTCTTC. The chain is built from TRBV11-3 and TRBJ2-1; TRBD1 is a possible D gene (6 bases). Germline V lookup: CDR1 SGHNT, CDR2 YENEEA. Trimming stripped 5 bases from V and 5 bases from J, with 13 bases between. This CDR3 is built from 14 residues.

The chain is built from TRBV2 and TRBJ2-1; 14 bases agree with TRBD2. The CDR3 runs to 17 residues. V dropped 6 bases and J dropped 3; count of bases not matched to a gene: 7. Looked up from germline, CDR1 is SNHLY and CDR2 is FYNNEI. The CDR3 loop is CASRSGLAGGYYNEQFF. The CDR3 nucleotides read TGTGCCAGCAGGAGCGGACTAGCGGGAGGATACTACAATGAGCAGTTCTTC.

The CDR3 loop is CASSADRGDTEAFF. CDR3 in DNA: TGTGCCAGCAGCGCAGACAGGGGGGACACTGAAGCTTTCTTT. This chain links TRBV9 with TRBJ1-1; 9 bases fit TRBD1. Unmatched junction bases numbered 3, after V lost 3 bases and J lost 3 bases. The CDR3 is 14 residues long. CDR1 is SGDLS, CDR2 YYNGEE, per germline.

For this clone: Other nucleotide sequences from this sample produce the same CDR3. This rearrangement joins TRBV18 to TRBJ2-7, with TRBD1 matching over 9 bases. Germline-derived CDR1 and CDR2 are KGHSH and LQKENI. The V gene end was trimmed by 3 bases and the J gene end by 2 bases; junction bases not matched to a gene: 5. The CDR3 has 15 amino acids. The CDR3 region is CASSPPGQGAYEQYF. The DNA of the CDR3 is TGTGCCAGCTCACCGCCGGGACAGGGAGCCTACGAGCAGTACTTC.

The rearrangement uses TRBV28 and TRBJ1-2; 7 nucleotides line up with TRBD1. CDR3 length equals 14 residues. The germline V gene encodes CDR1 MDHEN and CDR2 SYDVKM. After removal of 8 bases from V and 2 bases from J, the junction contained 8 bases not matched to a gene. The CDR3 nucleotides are TGTGCCAGCTTTTCGACAGGGTCCAACTATGGCTACACCTTC. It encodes CASFSTGSNYGYTF.

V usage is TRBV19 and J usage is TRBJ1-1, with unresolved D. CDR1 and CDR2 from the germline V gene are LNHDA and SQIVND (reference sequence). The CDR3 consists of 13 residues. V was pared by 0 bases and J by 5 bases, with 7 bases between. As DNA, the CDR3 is TGTGCCAGTAGTATAGAACGGGAGACTGAAGCTTTCTTT. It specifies CASSIERETEAFF. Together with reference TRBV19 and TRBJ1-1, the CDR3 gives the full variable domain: DGGITQSPKYLFRKEGQNVTLSCEQNLNHDAMYWYRQDPGQGLRLIYYSQIVNDFQKGDIAEGYSVSREKKESFPLTVTSAQKNPTAFYLCASSIERETEAFFGQGTRLTVV.

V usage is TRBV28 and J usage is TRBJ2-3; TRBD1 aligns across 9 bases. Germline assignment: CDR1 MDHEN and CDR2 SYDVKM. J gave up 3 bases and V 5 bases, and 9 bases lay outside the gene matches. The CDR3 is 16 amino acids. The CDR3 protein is CASSRGDRVSTDTQYF. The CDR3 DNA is TGTGCCAGCAGTAGGGGGGACAGGGTTAGTACAGATACGCAGTATTTT.

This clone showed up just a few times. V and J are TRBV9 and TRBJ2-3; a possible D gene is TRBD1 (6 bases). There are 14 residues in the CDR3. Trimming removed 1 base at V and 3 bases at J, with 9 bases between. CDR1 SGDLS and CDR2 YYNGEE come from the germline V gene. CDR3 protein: CASSVLGATDTQYF. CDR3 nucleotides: TGTGCCAGCAGCGTATTGGGGGCAACAGATACGCAGTATTTT. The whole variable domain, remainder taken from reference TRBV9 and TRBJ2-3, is DSGVTQTPKHLITATGQRVTLRCSPRSGDLSVYWYQQSLDQGLQFLIQYYNGEERAKGNILERFSAQQFPDLHSELNLSSLELGDSALYFCASSVLGATDTQYFGPGTRLTVL.

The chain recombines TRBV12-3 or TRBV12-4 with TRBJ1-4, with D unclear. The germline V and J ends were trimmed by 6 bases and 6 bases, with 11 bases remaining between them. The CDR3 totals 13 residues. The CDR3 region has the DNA TGTGCCAGCAGCAGGCAGGCCCATGAAAAACTGTTTTTT. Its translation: CASSRQAHEKLFF.

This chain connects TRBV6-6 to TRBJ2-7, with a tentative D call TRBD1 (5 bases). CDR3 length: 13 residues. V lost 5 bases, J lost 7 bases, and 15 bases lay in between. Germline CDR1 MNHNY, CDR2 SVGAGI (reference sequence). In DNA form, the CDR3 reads TGTGCCAGCAGTCTGCCCCAGGGTACAGAGCAGTACTTC. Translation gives CASSLPQGTEQYF.

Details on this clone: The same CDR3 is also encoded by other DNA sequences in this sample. The DNA of the CDR3 is TGTGCCAGCTCACCACCATCGGTGAACACTGAAGCTTTCTTT. Amino acids: CASSPPSVNTEAFF. This rearrangement joins TRBV18 to TRBJ1-1; no reliable D call. Germline V gives CDR1 KGHSH, CDR2 LQKENI. The ends were cut back, 0 bases at V and 0 bases at J, with 5 bases in the middle. The CDR3 is 14 amino acids.

The CDR3 loop is CASSVEGGKTGELFF. CDR3 sequence (DNA): TGTGCCAGCAGCGTCGAAGGAGGAAAAACCGGGGAGCTGTTTTTT. This chain links TRBV6-4 with TRBJ2-2, with D possibly being TRBD2 (5 bases). Trimming stripped 6 bases from V and 5 bases from J, with 16 bases between. Germline lookup yields CDR1 MRHNA and CDR2 SNTAGT. The CDR3 runs 15 residues.

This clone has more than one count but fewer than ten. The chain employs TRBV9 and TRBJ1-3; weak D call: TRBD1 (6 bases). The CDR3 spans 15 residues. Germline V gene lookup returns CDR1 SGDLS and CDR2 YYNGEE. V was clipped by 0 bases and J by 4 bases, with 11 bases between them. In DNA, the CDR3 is TGTGCCAGCAGCGTAGATAGGGGGTACGGAAACACCATATATTTT. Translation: CASSVDRGYGNTIYF.